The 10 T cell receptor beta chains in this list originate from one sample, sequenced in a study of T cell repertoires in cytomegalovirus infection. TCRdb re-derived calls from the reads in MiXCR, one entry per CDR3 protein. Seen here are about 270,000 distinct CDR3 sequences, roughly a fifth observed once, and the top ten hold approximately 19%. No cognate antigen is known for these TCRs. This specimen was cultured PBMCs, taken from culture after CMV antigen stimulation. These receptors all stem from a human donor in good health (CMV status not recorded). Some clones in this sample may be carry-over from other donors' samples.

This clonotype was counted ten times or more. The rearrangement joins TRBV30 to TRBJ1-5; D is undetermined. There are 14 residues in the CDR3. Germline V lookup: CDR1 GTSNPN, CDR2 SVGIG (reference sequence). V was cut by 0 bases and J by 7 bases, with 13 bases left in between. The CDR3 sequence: CAWSVPGFGQPQHF. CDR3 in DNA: TGTGCCTGGAGTGTACCGGGATTTGGGCAGCCCCAGCATTTT.

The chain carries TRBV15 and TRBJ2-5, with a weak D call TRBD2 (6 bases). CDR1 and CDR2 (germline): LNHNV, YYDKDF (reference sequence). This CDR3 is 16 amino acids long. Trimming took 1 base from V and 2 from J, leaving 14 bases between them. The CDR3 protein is CATSRVRREAQETQYF. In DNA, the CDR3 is TGTGCCACCAGCAGAGTTCGCAGGGAGGCTCAAGAGACCCAGTACTTC.

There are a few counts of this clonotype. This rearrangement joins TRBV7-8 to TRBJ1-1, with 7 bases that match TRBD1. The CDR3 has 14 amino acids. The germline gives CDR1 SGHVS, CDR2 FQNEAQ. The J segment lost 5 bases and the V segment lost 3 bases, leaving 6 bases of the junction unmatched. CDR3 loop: CASSFPHRGTEAFF. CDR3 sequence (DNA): TGTGCCAGCAGCTTCCCCCACAGGGGTACTGAAGCTTTCTTT.

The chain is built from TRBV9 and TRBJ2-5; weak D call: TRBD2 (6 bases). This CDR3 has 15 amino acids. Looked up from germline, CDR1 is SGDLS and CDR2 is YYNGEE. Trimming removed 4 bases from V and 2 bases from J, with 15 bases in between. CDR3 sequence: CASSPRGAGQETQYF. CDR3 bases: TGTGCCAGCAGCCCCCGCGGGGCAGGACAAGAGACCCAGTACTTC.

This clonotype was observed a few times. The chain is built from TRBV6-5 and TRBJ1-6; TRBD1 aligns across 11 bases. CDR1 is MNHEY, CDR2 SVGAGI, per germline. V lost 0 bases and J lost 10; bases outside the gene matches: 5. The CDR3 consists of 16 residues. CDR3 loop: CASSYSGQGVGSPLHF. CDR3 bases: TGTGCCAGCAGTTACTCGGGACAGGGGGTGGGATCACCCCTCCACTTT.

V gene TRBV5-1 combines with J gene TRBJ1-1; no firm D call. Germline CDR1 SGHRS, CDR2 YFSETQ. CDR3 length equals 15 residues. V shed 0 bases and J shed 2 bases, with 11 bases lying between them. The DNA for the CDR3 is TGCGCCAGCAGCTTGGGGACCACCTCAAACACTGAAGCTTTCTTT. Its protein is CASSLGTTSNTEAFF.

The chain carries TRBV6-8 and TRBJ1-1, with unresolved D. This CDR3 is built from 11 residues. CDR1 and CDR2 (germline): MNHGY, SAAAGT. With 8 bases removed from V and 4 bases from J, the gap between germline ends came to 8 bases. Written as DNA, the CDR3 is TGTGCCAGCGGGCGGGGCACTGAAGCTTTCTTT. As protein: CASGRGTEAFF.

The CDR3 region is CASSKGLAGGGNEQFF. The CDR3 DNA is TGTGCCAGCAGCAAAGGACTAGCGGGAGGAGGGAATGAGCAGTTCTTC. The rearrangement joins TRBV11-2 to TRBJ2-1; 14 nucleotides agree with TRBD2. Per germline, CDR1 SGHAT and CDR2 FQNNGV. CDR3 length: 16 amino acids. J lost 7 bases, V lost 5 bases, and 7 bases had no gene match.

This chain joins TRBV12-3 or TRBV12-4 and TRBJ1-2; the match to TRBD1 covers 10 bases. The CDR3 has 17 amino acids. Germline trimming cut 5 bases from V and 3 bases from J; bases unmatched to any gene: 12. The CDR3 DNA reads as TGTGCCAGCAGTGAGACTGGGACAGGGGTCGGTGACTATGGCTACACCTTC. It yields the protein CASSETGTGVGDYGYTF.

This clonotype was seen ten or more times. CDR3 coding DNA: TGTGCCAGCAGCTCGGAGCGGACTAGCGGGACGAATGAGCAGTTCTTC. Residues: CASSSERTSGTNEQFF. The chain employs TRBV7-6 and TRBJ2-1; 12 bases are a match to TRBD2. CDR1 is SGHVS, CDR2 FNYEAQ, per germline. The V segment lost 4 bases and the J segment 7 bases; nucleotides outside the gene matches: 8. The length of the CDR3 is 16 residues.